A selection of T cell receptor beta chains follows, all from one sample in a study of early T cells in non-severe SARS-CoV-2 infection. A single record per CDR3 protein comes from TCRdb applying MiXCR to the 5' RACE reads. The data show 38,000 or so distinct CDR3 sequences, approximately 4.6% seen once. Sequencing was carried out using whole blood. The receptors were gathered from an adult who was a healthcare worker with PCR-confirmed SARS-CoV-2 infection or an uninfected control (not recorded which). The CDR3 runs from the conserved cysteine through the conserved F or W. A D gene is named only where the DNA matches it firmly. Clone size, where shown, is once, few, many, or a class for clones that have expanded.

many	11	TRBD1	TRBV29-1	TRBJ1-2	TGCAGCGCCAGGGGGCTCTCTGGCTACACCTTC	CSARGLSGYTF
few	15	TRBD1	TRBV4-1	TRBJ1-2	TGCGCCAGCAGCCAAGATCCAGGGGACAGATATGGCTACACCTTC	CASSQDPGDRYGYTF
many	15	NA	TRBV7-6	TRBJ2-1	TGTGCCAGCAGCCCACTAACAGGGCACCTAAATGAGCAGTTCTTC	CASSPLTGHLNEQFF
many	14	NA	TRBV11-2	TRBJ2-2	TGTGCCAGCAGACACCGAAGGGGGACCGGGGAGCTGTTTTTT	CASRHRRGTGELFF
many	12	NA	TRBV3-1	TRBJ1-1	TGTGCCAGCAGCCAAGTCCCGGGGGATGCTTTCTTT	CASSQVPGDAFF
few	15	NA	TRBV4-1	TRBJ2-1	TGCGCCAGCAGCCAAGCGCCGGTTTCCTACAATGAGCAGTTCTTC	CASSQAPVSYNEQFF
NA	14	NA	TRBV11-2	TRBJ2-1	TGTGCCAGCACCCCCGCGGACGCGCAGGATGAGCAGTTCTTC	CASTPADAQDEQFF
many	11	NA	TRBV28	TRBJ2-3	TGTGCCAGCAGCCGCACAGATACGCAGTATTTT	CASSRTDTQYF
NA	16	NA	TRBV11-2	TRBJ2-1	TGTGCCAGCAGCTTAAAGTTAGGGGGCTCCTACAATGAGCAGTTCTTC	CASSLKLGGSYNEQFF
many	15	TRBD1	TRBV15	TRBJ2-6	TGTGCCACCCGGGACAGGGCAAAAGGGGCCAACGTCCTGACTTTC	CATRDRAKGANVLTF
many	14	NA	TRBV12-3/TRBV12-4	TRBJ1-1	TGTGCCAGCAGGCCCGACCGATCGGGGACTGAAGCTTTCTTT	CASRPDRSGTEAFF
many	13	NA	TRBV7-8	TRBJ2-2	TGTGCCAGCAGCTCCCAACTGGTCGGGGAGCTGTTTTTT	CASSSQLVGELFF
few	14	NA	TRBV12-3/TRBV12-4	TRBJ2-3	TGTGCCAGCTCTCAGGCCACAATAGGGGATACGCAGTATTTT	CASSQATIGDTQYF
few	12	NA	TRBV7-9	TRBJ1-1	TGTGCCAGCAGCTTAGAAGGGACCCAGGGCTTCTTT	CASSLEGTQGFF
many	15	NA	TRBV6-4	TRBJ2-1	TGTGCCAGCAGTGACTCGTCCCCCAGCCGCGATGAGCAGTTCTTC	CASSDSSPSRDEQFF
many	13	TRBD1	TRBV30	TRBJ2-7	TGTGCCTGGTCCAAGGGACAGGGGTACGAGCAGTACTTC	CAWSKGQGYEQYF
many	13	NA	TRBV5-1	TRBJ2-2	TGCGCCAGCGTAGAAACGGACACCGGGGAGCTGTTTTTT	CASVETDTGELFF
many	12	TRBD1	TRBV29-1	TRBJ1-2	TGCAGCGCCGGACAGGGGGCCTATGGCTACACCTTC	CSAGQGAYGYTF
many	13	NA	TRBV7-9	TRBJ1-1	TGTGCCAGCAGCTTGATGGGACGGCCTGAAGCTTTCTTT	CASSLMGRPEAFF
many	16	TRBD2	TRBV27	TRBJ2-3	TGTGCCAGCAGAACTAGCGGGGTTATGCGAGTAGATACGCAGTATTTT	CASRTSGVMRVDTQYF
many	14	NA	TRBV12-3/TRBV12-4	TRBJ2-6	TGTGCCAGCAGTTTTTCAACTGGGGCCAACGTCCTGACTTTC	CASSFSTGANVLTF
many	15	TRBD1	TRBV7-6	TRBJ1-2	TGTGCCAGCAGCCCCCCTAGGGACAGGGGGCTTGGCTACACCTTC	CASSPPRDRGLGYTF
NA	16	TRBD2	TRBV11-1	TRBJ2-1	TGTGCCAGCAGCGTATCGGGACTAGCGAAATACAATGAGCAGTTCTTC	CASSVSGLAKYNEQFF
many	17	TRBD1	TRBV29-1	TRBJ2-3	TGCAGCGTTGAAGAGGTGCAGGGGGTTACTAGCACAGATACGCAGTATTTT	CSVEEVQGVTSTDTQYF
many	12	NA	TRBV20-1	TRBJ1-1	TGCAGTGCTGAGGAGGGGAACACTGAAGCTTTCTTT	CSAEEGNTEAFF
many	14	NA	TRBV20-1	TRBJ1-5	TGCAGTGCCCAGACCCCTGAGGGCAATCAGCCCCAGCATTTT	CSAQTPEGNQPQHF
NA	8	NA	TRBV29-1	TRBJ1-2	TGCAGCGTTAATGGCTACACCTTC	CSVNGYTF
many	15	NA	TRBV9	TRBJ2-2	TGTGCCAGCAGCGCTAGCCCAACGCTTACCGGGGAGCTGTTTTTT	CASSASPTLTGELFF